These 21 T cell receptor beta chains originate from one sample sequenced in a study of T cells in Graves' hyperthyroidism and ophthalmopathy. Regions amplified from RNA transcripts were the TCR beta CDR3 regions. The HTBI primer set served for first-round RT-PCR of the TCR CDR3. TCRdb called the multiplex PCR reads again in MiXCR, with one record for every CDR3 protein. Here the sample spans about 540,000 distinct CDR3 sequences, roughly 50% being singletons. The specimen sequenced was peripheral blood or thyroid tissue (not recorded which). These receptor sequences come from a woman between 18 and 29 years old with Graves' hyperthyroidism.

This clonotype occurred once. The chain recombines TRBV10-3 with TRBJ2-2; TRBD1 is a possible D gene (7 bases). There are 16 residues in the CDR3. The V gene lost 4 bases and the J gene lost 4 bases, with 16 bases spanning the gap. The germline V gene encodes CDR1 ENHRY and CDR2 SYGVKD. The CDR3 protein is CAISATQEGATGELFF. Here the CDR3 DNA reads TGTGCCATCAGTGCCACCCAGGAGGGGGCCACCGGGGAGCTGTTTTTT.

The V and J genes are TRBV2 and TRBJ2-7; 9 nucleotides agree with TRBD2. This CDR3 has 15 residues. CDR1 and CDR2 from the germline V gene are SNHLY and FYNNEI. The trim removed 4 bases at V and 3 bases at J, leaving 7 bases unmatched. The CDR3 loop reads CASSVRLAGFYEQYF. CDR3 nucleotide sequence: TGTGCCAGCAGTGTGCGGCTAGCGGGATTCTACGAGCAGTACTTC.

This clonotype was counted ten times or more. The CDR3 DNA sequence: TGTGCCAGCAGCTTAATCGGCAACTATGGCTACACCTTC. It specifies CASSLIGNYGYTF. The chain employs TRBV5-4 and TRBJ1-2; D remains unclear. CDR3 length: 13 amino acids. Germline V gene sequence: CDR1 SGHNT, CDR2 YYREEE (reference sequence). V was trimmed by 2 bases and J by 2 bases, leaving 7 bases between them.

Ten or more counts support this clonotype. The chain is built from TRBV24-1 and TRBJ1-2, with TRBD1 as a possible D gene (5 bases). V was shortened by 4 bases and J by 4 bases, with 12 bases between the two germline ends. Per germline, CDR1 KGHDR and CDR2 SFDVKD. This CDR3 has 14 residues. The CDR3 reads CATSDRRQTYGYTF. The CDR3 coding sequence is TGTGCCACCAGTGACCGGAGACAGACCTATGGCTACACCTTC.

Regarding this clonotype: A much larger clone differs by one base, so this may be a read error. This rearrangement joins TRBV7-2 to TRBJ1-1; unclear D gene. This CDR3 has 14 residues. Germline CDR1 is SGHTA and CDR2 is FQGNSA. CDR3 nucleotides: TGTGCCAGCAGCGCTGGGCCCATGAACACTGAAGTTTTCTTT. Amino acids: CASSAGPMNTEVFF.

The chain employs TRBV14 and TRBJ1-6; TRBD1 aligns across 10 bases. Germline values: CDR1 SGHDN, CDR2 FVKESK. J gave up 9 bases and V 3 bases, and 5 bases lay outside the gene matches. The CDR3 sequence is 15 residues long. CDR3 loop: CASSQQTGGSSPLHF. CDR3 DNA: TGTGCCAGCAGCCAGCAGACAGGGGGCAGTTCACCCCTCCACTTT.

Comments on this clonotype: A junction end diverges from the germline sequence, so it may reflect a read error. The chain has TRBV10-1 and TRBJ2-7; no reliable D call. This CDR3 contains 16 residues. Germline V gene data show CDR1 as WNHNN and CDR2 as SYGVQD (reference sequence). The CDR3 DNA is TGTGCCAGCAGCTACGACCGATTCCAAGCATCCTACGAGCAGTACTTC. Its translation is CASSYDRFQASYEQYF.

The chain links TRBV25-1 to TRBJ1-5, with D possibly being TRBD1 (5 bases). V was pared by 6 bases and J by 1 base, with 19 bases between. This CDR3 has 17 amino acids. Looked up from germline, CDR1 is MGHDK and CDR2 is SYGVNS. CDR3 coding DNA: TGTGCCAGCAGGGCCTATTCGAGGGGCGGGAGCAATCAGCCCCAGCATTTT. Amino acids: CASRAYSRGGSNQPQHF.

The chain combines TRBV20-1 with TRBJ1-2; D unresolved. In germline, CDR1 is DFQATT, CDR2 SNEGSKA (reference sequence). The CDR3 loop spans 11 amino acids. Between the trimmed V and J ends, which lost 5 bases and 2 bases, there was a span of 6 bases. CDR3 residues: CSARFNYGYTF. CDR3 nucleotide sequence: TGCAGTGCTCGTTTCAACTATGGCTACACCTTC.

The V call is TRBV7-2, the J call TRBJ2-2; D is undetermined. Trimming removed 1 base from V and 0 bases from J, with 9 bases in between. Per germline, CDR1 SGHTA and CDR2 FQGNSA. The CDR3 runs 16 residues. The CDR3 reads CASSLGVTSNTGELFF. The CDR3 DNA reads TGTGCCAGCAGCTTAGGGGTGACTTCGAACACCGGGGAGCTGTTTTTT.

This clonotype has ten or more counts. The chain links TRBV7-9 to TRBJ2-5; TRBD2 matches at 13 bases. In germline, CDR1 is SEHNR, CDR2 FQNEAQ (reference sequence). V trimming: 6 bases; J trimming: 5 bases; junction bases outside the gene matches: 6. CDR3 length: 15 amino acids. CDR3 sequence reads: CASRTSGRAEETQYF. The CDR3 nucleotides read TGTGCCAGCAGAACTAGCGGGAGGGCCGAGGAGACCCAGTACTTC.

In this sample, this clonotype turned up a few times. The rearrangement uses TRBV19 and TRBJ1-1; D perhaps matches TRBD1 (5 bases). Germline CDR1 reads LNHDA; CDR2 reads SQIVND (reference sequence). The V gene lost 5 bases and the J gene lost 0 bases, with 13 bases spanning the gap. The CDR3 has 15 amino acids. The CDR3: CASSPAQGLNTEAFF. CDR3 DNA: TGTGCCAGTAGTCCAGCGCAGGGATTGAACACTGAAGCTTTCTTT.

The chain employs TRBV20-1 and TRBJ1-4; no definite D call. The germline V and J ends were trimmed by 3 bases and 8 bases, with 10 bases remaining between them. The CDR3 consists of 12 residues. Germline V gene sequence: CDR1 DFQATT, CDR2 SNEGSKA (reference sequence). This CDR3 is CSAREGGEKLFF. CDR3 DNA: TGCAGTGCTAGGGAGGGAGGCGAAAAACTGTTTTTT.

In this sample, this clonotype turned up many times. The V call is TRBV7-9, the J call TRBJ1-1, with D unclear. V was trimmed by 5 bases and J by 7 bases, leaving 17 bases between them. The germline gives CDR1 SEHNR, CDR2 FQNEAQ (reference sequence). This CDR3 is built from 14 residues. CDR3 DNA: TGTGCCAGCAGCCTGAACCCCGACGTAAGTGAAGCTTTCTTT. This translates into CASSLNPDVSEAFF.

V and J are TRBV7-2 and TRBJ2-1; 13 nucleotides align to TRBD2. Trimming at V came to 5 bases and at J to 15 bases, leaving 10 bases not matched to a gene. The CDR3 contains 14 residues. From germline, CDR1 is SGHTA and CDR2 FQGNSA. The CDR3 protein is CASSGTSGIGAVFF. For the CDR3, the DNA is TGTGCCAGCAGCGGGACTAGCGGGATAGGCGCTGTGTTCTTC.

The V call is TRBV7-2, the J call TRBJ2-7; TRBD1 matches 8 bases. The germline V gene encodes CDR1 SGHTA and CDR2 FQGNSA. Unmatched junction bases numbered 7, after V lost 3 bases and J lost 3 bases. The CDR3 extends over 15 amino acids. Here the CDR3 reads CASSLLGQGGYEQYF. For the CDR3, the DNA is TGTGCCAGCAGCTTGCTAGGACAGGGTGGCTACGAGCAGTACTTC.

V usage is TRBV15 and J usage is TRBJ2-7; 7 bases fit TRBD2. This CDR3 has 14 residues. V was pared by 1 base and J by 0 bases, with 0 bases of the junction left unmatched. From germline, CDR1 is LNHNV and CDR2 YYDKDF (reference sequence). CDR3 DNA sequence: TGTGCCACCAGCAGAGGGACTAGCTCCTACGAGCAGTACTTC. Translating it yields CATSRGTSSYEQYF.

The chain uses TRBV12-3 or TRBV12-4 and TRBJ1-1; TRBD1 matches at 7 bases. The trim removed 5 bases at V and 8 bases at J, leaving 5 bases unmatched. There are 12 residues in the CDR3. The CDR3 loop is CASSRDRVEAFF. CDR3 nucleotide sequence: TGTGCCAGCAGTCGGGACAGAGTCGAAGCTTTCTTT.

This chain uses TRBV7-9 with TRBJ2-2; 11 nucleotides line up with TRBD2. V lost 0 bases, J lost 3 bases, and 3 bases stayed unmatched. Germline V lookup: CDR1 SEHNR, CDR2 FQNEAQ (reference sequence). The CDR3 length is 17 residues. The CDR3 is CASSLAGTSGYTGELFF. As DNA, the CDR3 is TGTGCCAGCAGCTTAGCGGGGACTAGCGGATACACCGGGGAGCTGTTTTTT. Full variable domain (missing parts from reference TRBV7-9 and TRBJ2-2): DTGVSQNPRHKITKRGQNVTFRCDPISEHNRLYWYRQTLGQGPEFLTYFQNEAQLEKSRLLSDRFSAERPKGSFSTLEIQRTEQGDSAMYLCASSLAGTSGYTGELFFGEGSRLTVL.

The chain has TRBV10-3 and TRBJ2-6; D unclear. Germline CDR1 ENHRY, CDR2 SYGVKD. The CDR3 spans 16 residues. Trimming removed 4 bases from V and 0 bases from J, with 10 bases in between. This CDR3 reads CAISGNIFSGANVLTF. The CDR3 DNA is TGTGCCATCAGTGGGAACATTTTCTCTGGGGCCAACGTCCTGACTTTC.

This clonotype was recorded a few times. The V gene is TRBV2, the J gene TRBJ1-5; D remains ambiguous. This CDR3 is 16 amino acids long. Germline assignment: CDR1 SNHLY and CDR2 FYNNEI. V lost 4 bases and J 6 bases, leaving 19 bases between the germline ends. The CDR3 DNA reads as TGTGCCAGCAGTGGACCCCCATGGGAAGTCCGTCAGCCCCAGCATTTT. Its protein product is CASSGPPWEVRQPQHF.